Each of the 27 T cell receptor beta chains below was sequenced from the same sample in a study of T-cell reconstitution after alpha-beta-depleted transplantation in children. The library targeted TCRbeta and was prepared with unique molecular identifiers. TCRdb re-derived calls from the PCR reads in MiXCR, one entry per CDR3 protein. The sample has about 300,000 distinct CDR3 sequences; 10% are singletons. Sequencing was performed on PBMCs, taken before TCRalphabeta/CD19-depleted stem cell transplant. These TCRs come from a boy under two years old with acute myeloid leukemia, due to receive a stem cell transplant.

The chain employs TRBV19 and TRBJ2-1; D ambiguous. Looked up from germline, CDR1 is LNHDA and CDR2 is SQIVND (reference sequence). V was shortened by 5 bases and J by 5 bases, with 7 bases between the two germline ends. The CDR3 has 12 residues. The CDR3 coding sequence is TGTGCCAGTAGTTGGGCAGACAATGAGCAGTTCTTC. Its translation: CASSWADNEQFF.

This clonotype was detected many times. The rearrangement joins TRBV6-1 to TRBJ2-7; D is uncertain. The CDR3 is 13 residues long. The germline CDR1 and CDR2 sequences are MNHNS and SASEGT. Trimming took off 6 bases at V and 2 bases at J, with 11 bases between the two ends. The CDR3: CASRSVETYEQYF. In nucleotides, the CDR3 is TGTGCCAGCAGGTCCGTGGAGACCTACGAGCAGTACTTC.

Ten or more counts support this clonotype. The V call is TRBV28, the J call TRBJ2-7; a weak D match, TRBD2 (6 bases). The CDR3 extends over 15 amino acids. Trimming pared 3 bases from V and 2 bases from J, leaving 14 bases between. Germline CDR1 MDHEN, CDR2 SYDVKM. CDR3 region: CASSFSQRVTYEQYF. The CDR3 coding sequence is TGTGCCAGCAGTTTCAGTCAGCGGGTAACCTACGAGCAGTACTTC.

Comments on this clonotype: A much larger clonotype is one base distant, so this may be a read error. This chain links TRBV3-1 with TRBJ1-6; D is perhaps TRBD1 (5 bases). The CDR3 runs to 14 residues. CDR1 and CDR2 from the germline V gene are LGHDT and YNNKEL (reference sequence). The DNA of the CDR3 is TGTGCCAGCAGCCAAGTCAGGGCCCGGTCACGCCTCCACTTT. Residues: CASSQVRARSRLHF.

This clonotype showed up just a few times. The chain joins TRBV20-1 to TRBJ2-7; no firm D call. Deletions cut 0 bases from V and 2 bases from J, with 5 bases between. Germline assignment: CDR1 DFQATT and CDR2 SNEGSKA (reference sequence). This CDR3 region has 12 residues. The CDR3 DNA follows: TGCAGTGCTAGAGACGCTACCTACGAGCAGTACTTC. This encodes CSARDATYEQYF.

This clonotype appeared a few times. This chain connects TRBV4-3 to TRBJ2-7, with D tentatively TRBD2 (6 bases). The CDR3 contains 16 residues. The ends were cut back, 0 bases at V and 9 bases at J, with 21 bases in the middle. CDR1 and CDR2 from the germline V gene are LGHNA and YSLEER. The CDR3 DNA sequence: TGCGCCAGCAGCCAAGAGGGGGGAATGGGTTCGGGTGGGCAGTACTTC. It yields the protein CASSQEGGMGSGGQYF.

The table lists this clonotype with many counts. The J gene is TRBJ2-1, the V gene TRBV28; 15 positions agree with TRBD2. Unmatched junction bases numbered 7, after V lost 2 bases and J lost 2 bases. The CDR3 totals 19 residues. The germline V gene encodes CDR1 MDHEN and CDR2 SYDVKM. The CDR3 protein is CASSLRTSGRARTYNEQFF. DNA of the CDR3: TGTGCCAGCAGTTTAAGGACTAGCGGGAGGGCCCGCACCTACAATGAGCAGTTCTTC.

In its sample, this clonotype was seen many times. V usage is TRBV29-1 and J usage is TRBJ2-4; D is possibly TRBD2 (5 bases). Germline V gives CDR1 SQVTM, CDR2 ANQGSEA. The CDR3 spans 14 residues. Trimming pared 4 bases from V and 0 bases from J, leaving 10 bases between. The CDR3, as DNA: TGCAGCGTTGGGGGAGTTCTAGCCAAAAACATTCAGTACTTC. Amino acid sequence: CSVGGVLAKNIQYF.

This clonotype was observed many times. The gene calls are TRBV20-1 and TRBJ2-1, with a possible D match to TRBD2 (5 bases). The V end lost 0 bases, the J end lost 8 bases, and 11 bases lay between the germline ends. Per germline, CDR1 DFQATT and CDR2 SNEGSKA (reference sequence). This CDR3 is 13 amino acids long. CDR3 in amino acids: CSARDLEGYEQFF. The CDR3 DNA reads TGCAGTGCTAGAGATCTCGAGGGCTATGAGCAGTTCTTC.

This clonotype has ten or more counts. CDR3 sequence reads: CASSQDRAGVDQRGSSYEQYF. The CDR3 DNA is TGTGCCAGCAGCCAAGATAGAGCGGGCGTTGACCAGCGGGGCTCGTCCTACGAGCAGTACTTC. The V gene is TRBV4-2, the J gene TRBJ2-7; 7 bases agree with TRBD2. There are 21 residues in the CDR3. Trimming at V came to 0 bases and at J to 1 base, leaving 21 bases not matched to a gene. CDR1 and CDR2 (germline): LGHNA, YNFKEQ.

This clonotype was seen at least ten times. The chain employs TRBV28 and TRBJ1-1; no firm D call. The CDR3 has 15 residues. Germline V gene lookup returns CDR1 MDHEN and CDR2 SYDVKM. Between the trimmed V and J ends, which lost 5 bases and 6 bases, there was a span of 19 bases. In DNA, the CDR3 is TGTGCCAGCAGTGGACCCCCCGGCCCCCTACCTGAAGCTTTCTTT. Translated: CASSGPPGPLPEAFF. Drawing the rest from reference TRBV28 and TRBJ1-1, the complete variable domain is DVKVTQSSRYLVKRTGEKVFLECVQDMDHENMFWYRQDPGLGLRLIYFSYDVKMKEKGDIPEGYSVSREKKERFSLILESASTNQTSMYLCASSGPPGPLPEAFFGQGTRLTVV.

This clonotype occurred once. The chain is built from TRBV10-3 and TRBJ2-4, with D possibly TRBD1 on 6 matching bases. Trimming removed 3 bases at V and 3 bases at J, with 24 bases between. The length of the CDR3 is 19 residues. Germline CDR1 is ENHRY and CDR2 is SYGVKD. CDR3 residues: CAISDTRRDIKLGKNIQYF. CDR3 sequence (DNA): TGTGCCATCAGTGATACGCGACGGGACATTAAATTAGGCAAAAACATTCAGTACTTC.

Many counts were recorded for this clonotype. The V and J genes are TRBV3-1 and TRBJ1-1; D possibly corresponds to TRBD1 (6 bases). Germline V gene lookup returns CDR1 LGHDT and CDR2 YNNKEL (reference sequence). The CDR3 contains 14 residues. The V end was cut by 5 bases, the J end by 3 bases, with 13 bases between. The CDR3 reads CASSATGLDTEAFF. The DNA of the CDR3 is TGTGCCAGCAGCGCGACAGGTCTGGACACTGAAGCTTTCTTT.

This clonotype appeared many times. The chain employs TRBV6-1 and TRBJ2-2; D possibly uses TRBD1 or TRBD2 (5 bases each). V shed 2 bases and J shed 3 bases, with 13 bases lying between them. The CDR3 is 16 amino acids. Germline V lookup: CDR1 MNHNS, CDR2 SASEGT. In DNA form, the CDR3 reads TGTGCCAGCAGTGAAATACGAGGGGTATACACCGGGGAGCTGTTTTTT. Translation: CASSEIRGVYTGELFF.

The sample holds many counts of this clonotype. The CDR3: CASSWGSPLHF. The CDR3 nucleotides are TGTGCCAGCAGCTGGGGATCACCCCTCCACTTT. V gene TRBV7-9 combines with J gene TRBJ1-6, with D unclear. Germline V gene data show CDR1 as SEHNR and CDR2 as FQNEAQ (reference sequence). The CDR3 spans 11 residues. The V gene lost 4 bases and the J gene lost 10 bases, with 5 bases spanning the gap. Combining the CDR3 with reference TRBV7-9 and TRBJ1-6 gives the whole variable domain DTGVSQNPRHKITKRGQNVTFRCDPISEHNRLYWYRQTLGQGPEFLTYFQNEAQLEKSRLLSDRFSAERPKGSFSTLEIQRTEQGDSAMYLCASSWGSPLHFGNGTRLTVT.

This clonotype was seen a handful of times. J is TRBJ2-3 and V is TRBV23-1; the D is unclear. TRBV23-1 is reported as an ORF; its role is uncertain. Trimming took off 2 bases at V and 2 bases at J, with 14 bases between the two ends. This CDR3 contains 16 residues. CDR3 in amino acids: CASSQPLTPITDTQYF. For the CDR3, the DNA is TGCGCCAGCAGTCAACCGTTAACACCGATCACAGATACGCAGTATTTT.

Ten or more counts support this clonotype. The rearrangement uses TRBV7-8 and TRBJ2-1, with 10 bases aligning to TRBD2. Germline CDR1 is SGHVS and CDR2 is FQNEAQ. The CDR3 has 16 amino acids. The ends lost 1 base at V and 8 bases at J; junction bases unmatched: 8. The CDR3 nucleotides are TGTGCCAGCAGCTTAGTTACTAGCGGGATTAAAGATGAGCAGTTCTTC. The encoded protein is CASSLVTSGIKDEQFF.

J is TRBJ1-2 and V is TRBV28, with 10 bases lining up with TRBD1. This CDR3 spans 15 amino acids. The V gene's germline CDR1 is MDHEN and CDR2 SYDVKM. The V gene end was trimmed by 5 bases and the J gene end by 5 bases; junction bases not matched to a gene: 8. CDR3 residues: CASSAWPGQGYGYTF. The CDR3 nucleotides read TGTGCCAGCAGTGCTTGGCCGGGACAGGGGTATGGCTACACCTTC.

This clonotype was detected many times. The DNA for the CDR3 is TGTGCCAGCAGTTCTGCCCCAGGATCCTACGAGCAGTACTTC. Protein: CASSSAPGSYEQYF. This chain links TRBV7-9 with TRBJ2-7; D gene unclear. Germline V gives CDR1 SEHNR, CDR2 FQNEAQ (reference sequence). V was pared by 6 bases and J by 1 base, with 13 bases between. CDR3 size: 14 residues.

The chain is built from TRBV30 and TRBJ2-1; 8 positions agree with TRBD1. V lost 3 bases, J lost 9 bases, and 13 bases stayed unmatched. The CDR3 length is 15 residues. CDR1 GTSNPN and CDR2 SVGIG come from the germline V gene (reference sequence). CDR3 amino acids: CAWSLGRGLEGEQFF. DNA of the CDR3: TGTGCCTGGAGCCTGGGCAGGGGGCTAGAGGGTGAGCAGTTCTTC. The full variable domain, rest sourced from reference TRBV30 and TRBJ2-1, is SQTIHQWPATLVQPVGSPLSLECTVEGTSNPNLYWYRQAAGRGLQLLFYSVGIGQISSEVPQNLSASRPQDRQFILSSKKLLLSDSGFYLCAWSLGRGLEGEQFFGPGTRLTVL.

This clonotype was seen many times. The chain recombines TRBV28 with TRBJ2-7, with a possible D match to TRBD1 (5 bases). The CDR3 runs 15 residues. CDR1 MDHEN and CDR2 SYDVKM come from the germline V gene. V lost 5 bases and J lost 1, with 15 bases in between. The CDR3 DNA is TGTGCCAGCAGTCATAGACAGCCCCGTTCCTACGAGCAGTACTTC. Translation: CASSHRQPRSYEQYF.

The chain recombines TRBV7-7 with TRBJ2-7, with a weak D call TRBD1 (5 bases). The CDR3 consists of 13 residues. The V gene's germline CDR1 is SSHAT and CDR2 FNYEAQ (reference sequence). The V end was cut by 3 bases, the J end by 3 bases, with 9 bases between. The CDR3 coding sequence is TGTGCCAGCAGCTTTGAAAGGGGCTACGAGCAGTACTTC. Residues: CASSFERGYEQYF.

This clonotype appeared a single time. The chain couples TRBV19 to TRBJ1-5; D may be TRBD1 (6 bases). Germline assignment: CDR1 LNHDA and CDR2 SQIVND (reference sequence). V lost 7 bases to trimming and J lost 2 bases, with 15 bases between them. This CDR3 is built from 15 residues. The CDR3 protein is CASTPSGAGNQPQHF. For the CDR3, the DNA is TGTGCCAGTACCCCTTCGGGGGCAGGCAATCAGCCCCAGCATTTT.

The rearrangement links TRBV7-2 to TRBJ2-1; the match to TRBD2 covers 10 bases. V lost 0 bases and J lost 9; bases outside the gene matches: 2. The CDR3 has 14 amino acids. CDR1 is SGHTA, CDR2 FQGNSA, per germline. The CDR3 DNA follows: TGTGCCAGCAGCTTAGCGCTAGCGGGAGTTGAGCAGTTCTTC. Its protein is CASSLALAGVEQFF.

CDR3 in amino acids: CASSPGRVETQYF. The DNA for the CDR3 is TGTGCCAGCAGCCCAGGGCGGGTAGAGACCCAGTACTTC. The V call is TRBV5-5, the J call TRBJ2-5, with D possibly called TRBD1 or TRBD2 (5 bases each). The CDR3 is made up of 13 amino acids. Germline CDR1 SGHKS, CDR2 YYEKEE (reference sequence). Trimming removed 4 bases from V and 4 bases from J, with 11 bases in between.

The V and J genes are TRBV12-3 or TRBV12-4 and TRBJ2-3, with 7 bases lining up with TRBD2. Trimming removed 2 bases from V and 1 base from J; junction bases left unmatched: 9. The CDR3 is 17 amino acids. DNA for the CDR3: TGTGCCAGCAGTTTATCGGCGGGAGTTAGCCGCACAGATACGCAGTATTTT. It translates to CASSLSAGVSRTDTQYF.

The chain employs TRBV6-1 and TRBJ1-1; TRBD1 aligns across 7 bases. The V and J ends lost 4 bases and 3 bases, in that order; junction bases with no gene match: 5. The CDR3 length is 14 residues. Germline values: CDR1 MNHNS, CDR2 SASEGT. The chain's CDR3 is CASSGPGQYTEAFF. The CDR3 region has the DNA TGTGCCAGCAGTGGACCGGGACAGTACACTGAAGCTTTCTTT.